The 32 T cell receptor beta chains given below trace back to one sample, sequenced in a study of T cells expressing NK-cell markers. Using the 5' RACE reads, TCRdb records one entry per CDR3 protein without DNA. This table holds under 500,000 distinct CDR3 sequences. Sequences were obtained from blood T cells: a sorted CD56 or NKG2C T cell subset, CD4+ or CD8+ T cells, or bulk PBMC T cells (not recorded which). Receptors originate from a woman aged 18 to 75 in good health.

The chain has TRBV14 and TRBJ2-3; TCRdb selects TRBD1, and the lack of DNA leaves this call unchecked. Per the germline V gene, CDR1 is SGHDN and CDR2 is FVKESK. The CDR3 sequence is 12 residues long. CDR3 protein: CASSRTGVTQYF.

The chain links TRBV5-1 to TRBJ1-6. Looked up from germline, CDR1 is SGHRS and CDR2 is YFSETQ. The CDR3 has 15 residues. This CDR3 reads CASSLEGYGNSPLHF. The full variable domain, rest sourced from reference TRBV5-1 and TRBJ1-6, is KAGVTQTPRYLIKTRGQQVTLSCSPISGHRSVSWYQQTPGQGLQFLFEYFSETQRNKGNFPGRFSGRQFSNSRSEMNVSTLELGDSALYLCASSLEGYGNSPLHFGNGTRLTVT.

This chain connects TRBV6-1 to TRBJ2-3; with no DNA, the TCRdb D assignment of TRBD1 cannot be verified. Germline CDR1 MNHNS, CDR2 SASEGT. This CDR3 spans 13 amino acids. The CDR3 here is CASSGQNTDTQYF.

The chain uses TRBV20-1 and TRBJ2-1; the D call of TRBD1 rests on TCRdb alone, since no DNA is present to check it. CDR3 length equals 14 residues. Germline CDR1 reads DFQATT; CDR2 reads SNEGSKA (reference sequence). CDR3 sequence reads: CSARRFQGYHEQFF.

The chain links TRBV7-6 to TRBJ2-7; TCRdb names TRBD1, which stays unverified in the absence of DNA. This CDR3 has 14 residues. Germline CDR1 is SGHVS and CDR2 is FNYEAQ. The CDR3 loop is CASSPRGVSYEQYF.

V and J are TRBV20-1 and TRBJ2-1. The germline V gene has CDR1 DFQATT and CDR2 SNEGSKA (reference sequence). The CDR3 is 15 residues long. The CDR3 region is CSARDPLAPYNEQFF.

The V call is TRBV4-3, the J call TRBJ2-3; without DNA, the TCRdb call of TRBD2 cannot be checked. The CDR3 consists of 15 residues. The germline V gene encodes CDR1 LGHNA and CDR2 YSLEER. CDR3 residues: CASSPLAGEADTQYF.

The chain uses TRBV25-1 and TRBJ1-2; TCRdb outputs TRBD1, but without DNA this stays unchecked. The CDR3 has 14 amino acids. Germline CDR1 is MGHDK and CDR2 is SYGVNS. The CDR3 protein is CASSDPGPGYGYTF.

The V call is TRBV19, the J call TRBJ2-1. This CDR3 has 14 residues. The germline CDR1 and CDR2 sequences are LNHDA and SQIVND (reference sequence). The CDR3 here is CASSIVSQLNEQFF.

The chain uses TRBV7-9 and TRBJ2-5; TCRdb's assignment of TRBD1 cannot be checked, as there is no DNA. The CDR3 contains 14 residues. Per germline, CDR1 SEHNR and CDR2 FQNEAQ (reference sequence). CDR3 loop: CASSSPPLGETQYF. Filled out from reference TRBV7-9 and TRBJ2-5, the complete variable domain reads DTGVSQNPRHKITKRGQNVTFRCDPISEHNRLYWYRQTLGQGPEFLTYFQNEAQLEKSRLLSDRFSAERPKGSFSTLEIQRTEQGDSAMYLCASSSPPLGETQYFGPGTRLLVL.

V gene TRBV4-1 combines with J gene TRBJ2-1. The CDR3 runs 12 residues. CDR1 and CDR2 from the germline V gene are MGHRA and YSYEKL. CDR3 in amino acids: CASSQDGWKQFF.

The chain combines TRBV7-2 with TRBJ2-3; no DNA is available, so the TRBD1 call from TCRdb remains unchecked. The germline gives CDR1 SGHTA, CDR2 FQGNSA. The CDR3 has 14 residues. CDR3 amino acids: CASTRQGWADTQYF.

The V call is TRBV3-1, the J call TRBJ1-2; TCRdb's D call of TRBD1 is untestable without DNA. This CDR3 has 17 residues. Germline CDR1 reads LGHDT; CDR2 reads YNNKEL (reference sequence). CDR3 loop: CASSAIFRDRHNYGYTF.

The chain couples TRBV27 to TRBJ2-1; the D call from TCRdb, TRBD2, cannot be confirmed without DNA. The CDR3 is made up of 16 amino acids. Germline values: CDR1 MNHEY, CDR2 SMNVEV (reference sequence). Here the CDR3 reads CASRTDRTSGNNEQFF.

This chain links TRBV19 with TRBJ1-5; without DNA, the TCRdb call of TRBD1 cannot be checked. The CDR3 spans 15 residues. CDR1 is LNHDA, CDR2 SQIVND, per germline (reference sequence). This chain's CDR3 is CATKGSLGPNQPQHF.

V gene TRBV10-3 combines with J gene TRBJ2-1; TCRdb proposes TRBD1, but this gene call is untestable without DNA. The CDR3 has 12 amino acids. The germline V gene has CDR1 ENHRY and CDR2 SYGVKD. CDR3 region: CAISEQGNEQFF.

V usage is TRBV12-3 or TRBV12-4 and J usage is TRBJ2-7. CDR3 length: 12 residues. CDR3 residues: CASSHGSYEQYF.

This chain uses TRBV20-1 with TRBJ2-3; TCRdb's D gene call, TRBD2, goes unchecked for lack of DNA. Looked up from germline, CDR1 is DFQATT and CDR2 is SNEGSKA (reference sequence). The CDR3 has 18 residues. The CDR3 reads CSARVPPELAGGRGTQYF.

This rearrangement joins TRBV7-2 to TRBJ2-3; TCRdb lists TRBD2, though no DNA is available to test this call. Germline-derived CDR1 and CDR2 are SGHTA and FQGNSA. The length of the CDR3 is 14 residues. The CDR3 sequence is CASSPIYRENTQYF.

This rearrangement joins TRBV3-1 to TRBJ1-1. This CDR3 is 13 amino acids long. Germline V gene sequence: CDR1 LGHDT, CDR2 YNNKEL (reference sequence). The CDR3 region is CASSQGVRAEAFF. Using reference TRBV3-1 and TRBJ1-1 for the parts outside the CDR3, the full variable domain is DTAVSQTPKYLVTQMGNDKSIKCEQNLGHDTMYWYKQDSKKFLKIMFSYNNKELIINETVPNRFSPKSPDKAHLNLHINSLELGDSAVYFCASSQGVRAEAFFGQGTRLTVV.

The genes are TRBV6-5 and TRBJ1-5; TCRdb's D call, TRBD1, is unchecked because there is no DNA. Germline values: CDR1 MNHEY, CDR2 SVGAGI. The CDR3 length is 17 residues. The CDR3 protein is CASSYPDPTGTYQPQHF.

The genes are TRBV5-8 and TRBJ1-4; TCRdb reports TRBD1, a call that lacks DNA to check it against. The CDR3 spans 14 residues. Germline V gives CDR1 SGHTS, CDR2 YDEGEE. This CDR3 reads CASSPDRPAEKLFF.

This rearrangement joins TRBV20-1 to TRBJ1-1; TCRdb selects TRBD1, and the lack of DNA leaves this call unchecked. The CDR3 covers 16 residues. CDR1 and CDR2 (germline): DFQATT, SNEGSKA (reference sequence). This CDR3 is CSARESHRGENTEAFF.

The chain carries TRBV28 and TRBJ2-7; as DNA is missing, the TRBD1 call by TCRdb cannot be tested. Germline V gene sequence: CDR1 MDHEN, CDR2 SYDVKM. The CDR3 loop spans 14 amino acids. CDR3 residues: CATRTGRSSYEQYF.

V and J are TRBV19 and TRBJ2-1. Germline CDR1 reads LNHDA; CDR2 reads SQIVND (reference sequence). CDR3 length equals 14 residues. CDR3 protein: CASRVGGSYNEQFF.

The chain links TRBV18 to TRBJ1-1. Germline loops: CDR1 KGHSH, CDR2 LQKENI. The CDR3 spans 14 residues. The CDR3 loop reads CASSSREKNTEAFF.

V and J are TRBV7-9 and TRBJ2-7; TCRdb returns TRBD2, unconfirmable since there is no DNA. The CDR3 is 14 residues long. Germline-derived CDR1 and CDR2 are SEHNR and FQNEAQ (reference sequence). The CDR3 here is CASSLVPSLGEQYF.

The rearrangement links TRBV10-3 to TRBJ1-1. This CDR3 contains 12 residues. The germline V gene encodes CDR1 ENHRY and CDR2 SYGVKD. CDR3 residues: CAISSSDTEAFF.

The chain joins TRBV18 to TRBJ1-1. This CDR3 is 14 amino acids long. Germline V gives CDR1 KGHSH, CDR2 LQKENI. The chain's CDR3 is CASSTPSWNTEAFF.

The chain employs TRBV29-1 and TRBJ2-2; the TCRdb D gene call, TRBD2, has no DNA to confirm it. The CDR3 length is 15 residues. Germline lookup yields CDR1 SQVTM and CDR2 ANQGSEA. CDR3 sequence reads: CSVERLAGGTGELFF.

The V gene is TRBV6-1, the J gene TRBJ1-1; TCRdb picks TRBD1, but there is no DNA to check that call. The CDR3 sequence is 14 residues long. Germline V lookup: CDR1 MNHNS, CDR2 SASEGT. CDR3 sequence reads: CASTLYRGEGEAFF.

This sequence joins TRBV20-1 and TRBJ1-3; with no DNA, the TCRdb D assignment of TRBD1 cannot be verified. CDR1 is DFQATT and CDR2 is SNEGSKA in the germline V gene (reference sequence). This CDR3 contains 13 residues. CDR3 in amino acids: CSAIQGNEGTIYF.